This passage covers 24 T cell receptor beta chains from one sample sequenced in a study of Graves' ophthalmopathy and Graves' hyperthyroidism. Using RNA transcripts, the TCR beta CDR3 regions were amplified. HTBI primers primed a first-round RT-PCR, and a second-round multiplex PCR followed. In TCRdb, the multiplex PCR reads were re-called with MiXCR into one record per CDR3 protein. The sample contains about 600,000 distinct CDR3 sequences, 35% to 40% of which appear only once. Sequencing was performed on peripheral blood or thyroid tissue (not recorded which). The receptor source for this set is an adult man with Graves' hyperthyroidism.

This clonotype was recorded at least ten times. This rearrangement joins TRBV6-5 to TRBJ1-2; D perhaps matches TRBD1 (6 bases). Trimming took 6 bases from V and 2 from J, leaving 10 bases between them. The CDR3 is made up of 13 amino acids. CDR1 MNHEY and CDR2 SVGAGI come from the germline V gene. Here the CDR3 reads CASRKDSNYGYTF. Here the CDR3 DNA reads TGTGCCAGCAGAAAGGACAGCAACTATGGCTACACCTTC.

The rearrangement joins TRBV6-5 to TRBJ2-2, with 10 bases identical to TRBD1. After removal of 1 base from V and 6 bases from J, the junction contained 11 bases not matched to a gene. CDR1 is MNHEY, CDR2 SVGAGI, per germline. The CDR3 sequence is 18 residues long. The CDR3 loop reads CASSYFAGTGATAGELFF. The CDR3 nucleotides are TGTGCCAGCAGTTACTTTGCAGGGACAGGGGCTACCGCCGGGGAGCTGTTTTTT.

This sequence joins TRBV29-1 and TRBJ1-2; 10 nucleotides match TRBD1. The CDR3 covers 11 residues. Germline loops: CDR1 SQVTM, CDR2 ANQGSEA. The trim removed 6 bases at V and 12 bases at J, leaving 7 bases unmatched. As DNA, the CDR3 is TGCAGCGTATCGACAGGGGGCCGAGACACCTTC. The encoded protein is CSVSTGGRDTF.

With respect to this clonotype: This may arise from a read error, as a much more abundant clone is one base away. The V and J genes are TRBV7-9 and TRBJ2-7; D assignment may be TRBD1 or TRBD2 (5 bases each). The germline CDR1 and CDR2 sequences are SEHNR and FQNEAQ (reference sequence). The CDR3 is 13 residues long. For the CDR3, the DNA is TGTGCCTGGAGTGTACCAGGGACCTACGGGCAGTACTTC. This codes for CAWSVPGTYGQYF.

This clonotype was detected only a few times. The genes are TRBV20-1 and TRBJ2-3; 10 bases are shared with TRBD2. This CDR3 has 15 residues. V was pared by 1 base and J by 3 bases, with 4 bases of the junction left unmatched. Germline values: CDR1 DFQATT, CDR2 SNEGSKA (reference sequence). The CDR3 sequence: CSARVAGGGTDTQYF. The CDR3, as DNA: TGCAGTGCTAGAGTAGCGGGAGGTGGAACAGATACGCAGTATTTT.

This chain joins TRBV10-3 and TRBJ1-1, with D tentatively TRBD1 (5 bases). This CDR3 has 13 residues. The germline CDR1 and CDR2 sequences are ENHRY and SYGVKD. Trimming left V 1 base short and J 3 bases short, with 6 bases between. DNA for the CDR3: TGTGCCATCAGTGAGTGGGGGTACACTGAAGCTTTCTTT. Residues: CAISEWGYTEAFF.

The chain recombines TRBV7-2 with TRBJ2-7; 7 bases line up with TRBD1. Germline loops: CDR1 SGHTA, CDR2 FQGNSA. Trimming took 3 bases from V and 4 from J; bases not matched to a gene: 15. The CDR3 covers 17 residues. CDR3 protein: CASSFRDSERTRYEQYF. CDR3 in DNA: TGTGCCAGCAGCTTCCGGGACAGCGAAAGGACCAGGTACGAGCAGTACTTC.

Many counts were recorded for this clonotype. Its ends do not fully match the called genes, so a read error is possible. The chain employs TRBV29-1 and TRBJ1-2; D perhaps matches TRBD1 (5 bases). The CDR3 is made up of 12 amino acids. Germline CDR1 and CDR2: SQVTM and ANQGSEA. The chain's CDR3 is CNVGQVRDGYTF. CDR3 sequence (DNA): TGCAACGTTGGGCAAGTCAGGGACGGCTACACCTTC.

This chain uses TRBV2 with TRBJ1-5; 8 nucleotides line up with TRBD1. Germline V lookup: CDR1 SNHLY, CDR2 FYNNEI. The CDR3 is made up of 13 amino acids. V shed 10 bases, J shed 5 bases, and the junction held 7 bases outside the gene matches. This chain's CDR3 is CANSETGDQPQHF. The CDR3 nucleotides are TGTGCCAACTCCGAGACAGGGGATCAGCCCCAGCATTTT. The variable domain in full, with the rest retrieved from reference TRBV2 and TRBJ1-5, is EPEVTQTPSHQVTQMGQEVILRCVPISNHLYFYWYRQILGQKVEFLVSFYNNEISEKSEIFDDQFSVERPDGSNFTLKIRSTKLEDSAMYFCANSETGDQPQHFGDGTRLSIL.

The V gene is TRBV5-6, the J gene TRBJ2-1; D is unresolved. CDR3 length: 14 amino acids. The ends were cut back, 2 bases at V and 9 bases at J, with 15 bases in the middle. Looked up from germline, CDR1 is SGHDT and CDR2 is YYEEEE. The CDR3 reads CASSFGGGASEQFF. The CDR3 DNA reads as TGTGCCAGCAGCTTCGGTGGTGGCGCGAGTGAGCAGTTCTTC.

This clonotype was counted between two and nine times. The CDR3 is CASSLGRPMNTEAFF. As DNA, the CDR3 is TGTGCCAGCAGTTTGGGACGGCCCATGAACACTGAAGCTTTCTTT. The rearrangement joins TRBV6-5 to TRBJ1-1; D might be TRBD1 (5 bases). The germline CDR1 and CDR2 sequences are MNHEY and SVGAGI. V was clipped by 4 bases and J by 0 bases, with 12 bases between them. CDR3 length: 15 residues.

This clonotype occurred a few times. This chain connects TRBV2 to TRBJ1-2; 8 nucleotides line up with TRBD1. The CDR3 is 15 residues long. The germline V gene has CDR1 SNHLY and CDR2 FYNNEI. V shed 5 bases, J shed 5 bases, and the junction held 10 bases outside the gene matches. The CDR3 loop is CASSLGQGAAYGYTF. In DNA form, the CDR3 reads TGTGCCAGCAGTCTGGGGCAGGGGGCCGCGTATGGCTACACCTTC.

This sequence joins TRBV6-1 and TRBJ2-7, with 9 bases lining up with TRBD1. CDR3 length equals 15 residues. Germline values: CDR1 MNHNS, CDR2 SASEGT. Losses at the gene ends were 2 bases for V and 3 bases for J; bases not matched to a gene: 5. The CDR3 DNA reads TGTGCCAGCAGTGAAATGGGACAGGGTGTCTACGAGCAGTACTTC. It is translated as CASSEMGQGVYEQYF.

This clonotype was found many times. The chain links TRBV29-1 to TRBJ1-1; D may be TRBD1 (5 bases). V was pared by 4 bases and J by 5 bases, with 20 bases between. The CDR3 loop spans 15 amino acids. CDR1 is SQVTM, CDR2 ANQGSEA, per germline. CDR3 residues: CSVASGGAGGTEAFF. In DNA form, the CDR3 reads TGCAGCGTTGCGTCGGGAGGGGCCGGGGGTACTGAAGCTTTCTTT.

The chain carries TRBV7-9 and TRBJ2-5, with a possible D match to TRBD1 (5 bases). Germline V CDR1 and CDR2: SEHNR, FQNEAQ (reference sequence). V lost 6 bases, J lost 5 bases, and 22 bases lay in between. This CDR3 contains 16 residues. The CDR3 bases are TGTGCCAGCAGTTCTTATACCGCATGGGGCGAGGAGACCCAGTACTTC. Its protein is CASSSYTAWGEETQYF. The full variable domain, with the rest looked up from reference TRBV7-9 and TRBJ2-5, is DTGVSQNPRHKITKRGQNVTFRCDPISEHNRLYWYRQTLGQGPEFLTYFQNEAQLEKSRLLSDRFSAERPKGSFSTLEIQRTEQGDSAMYLCASSSYTAWGEETQYFGPGTRLLVL.

V gene TRBV20-1 combines with J gene TRBJ2-7; D may be TRBD2 (5 bases). The V gene's germline CDR1 is DFQATT and CDR2 SNEGSKA (reference sequence). The CDR3 extends over 12 amino acids. Trimming cost V 1 base and J 7 bases, with 11 bases left between them. This CDR3 reads CSARVGVPEQYF. CDR3 coding DNA: TGCAGTGCTAGAGTCGGGGTGCCTGAGCAGTACTTC.

The table lists this clonotype with a few counts. A single base separates this from a much larger clone, so it may be a read error. The genes are TRBV15 and TRBJ1-5; D not resolved. The CDR3 covers 15 residues. Germline V CDR1 and CDR2: LNHNV, YYDKDF (reference sequence). With 0 bases removed from V and 5 bases from J, the gap between germline ends came to 11 bases. CDR3: CATSRDRTLDQPQHF. As DNA, the CDR3 is TGTGCCACCAGCAGAGATCGAACATTGGATCAGCCCCAGCATTTT.

The V and J genes are TRBV7-9 and TRBJ2-7; TRBD1 aligns across 11 bases. The J call may be wrong; the DNA end is better matched by TRBJ2-1. Germline V gene lookup returns CDR1 SEHNR and CDR2 FQNEAQ (reference sequence). CDR3 length equals 16 residues. CDR3 bases: TGTGCCAGCAGCATCCTGGGGACAGGGGGTTACAATGAGCAGTTCTTC. Translating it yields CASSILGTGGYNEQFF.

This clonotype was seen only once. The chain employs TRBV7-9 and TRBJ2-7; TRBD2 matches at 13 bases. V was pared by 4 bases and J by 7 bases, with 7 bases of the junction left unmatched. Germline V CDR1 and CDR2: SEHNR, FQNEAQ (reference sequence). The CDR3 length is 15 residues. CDR3: CASSSGTSGTNEQYF. CDR3 in DNA: TGTGCCAGCAGCTCCGGGACTAGCGGGACCAATGAGCAGTACTTC.

At least ten counts were recorded for this clonotype. The chain uses TRBV4-2 and TRBJ2-7; TRBD2 agrees at 13 bases. This CDR3 has 17 residues. Germline CDR1 LGHNA, CDR2 YNFKEQ. J gave up 2 bases and V 4 bases, and 8 bases lay outside the gene matches. The CDR3 spells CASSLGLAGSTTYEQYF. CDR3 sequence (DNA): TGTGCCAGCAGCCTGGGACTAGCGGGAAGTACGACCTACGAGCAGTACTTC.

As regards this clonotype: Given a much more abundant clone one base away, this may be a read error. V usage is TRBV25-1 and J usage is TRBJ1-5; D gene uncertain. Germline values: CDR1 MGHDK, CDR2 SYGVNS. V was trimmed by 8 bases and J by 8 bases, leaving 13 bases between them. There are 12 residues in the CDR3. CDR3 loop: CASVSRWKPQHF. The CDR3 DNA is TGTGCCAGCGTCAGTAGGTGGAAGCCCCAGCATTTT.

Worth noting for this clonotype: A much larger clone differs from this one at a single base, so this may be a read error. The chain couples TRBV5-4 to TRBJ1-4; 8 bases are a match to TRBD1. Germline V gene sequence: CDR1 SGHNT, CDR2 YYREEE (reference sequence). The CDR3 length is 16 residues. CDR3 in amino acids: CASSAGTGLANEKLSF. CDR3 bases: TGTGCCAGCAGCGCCGGGACAGGCCTCGCTAATGAAAAACTGTCTTTT.

This chain links TRBV7-2 with TRBJ2-7; D is ambiguous. CDR1 and CDR2 (germline): SGHTA, FQGNSA. The V end was cut by 0 bases, the J end by 3 bases, with 6 bases between. This CDR3 is built from 13 residues. The CDR3 DNA sequence: TGTGCCAGCAGCTTAGCGGCCATCTACGAGCAGTACTTC. Protein: CASSLAAIYEQYF. Drawing the rest from reference TRBV7-2 and TRBJ2-7, the complete variable domain is GAGVSQSPSNKVTEKGKDVELRCDPISGHTALYWYRQSLGQGLEFLIYFQGNSAPDKSGLPSDRFSAERTGGSVSTLTIQRTQQEDSAVYLCASSLAAIYEQYFGPGTRLTVT.

This rearrangement joins TRBV2 to TRBJ1-1; D is unclear. CDR1 is SNHLY, CDR2 FYNNEI, per germline. This CDR3 is 12 amino acids long. V was pared by 3 bases and J by 3 bases, with 5 bases between. The DNA for the CDR3 is TGTGCCAGCAGTGAGGTGGACACTGAAGCTTTCTTT. As protein: CASSEVDTEAFF. Variable domain in full (rest from reference TRBV2 and TRBJ1-1): EPEVTQTPSHQVTQMGQEVILRCVPISNHLYFYWYRQILGQKVEFLVSFYNNEISEKSEIFDDQFSVERPDGSNFTLKIRSTKLEDSAMYFCASSEVDTEAFFGQGTRLTVV.